This passage covers 14 T cell receptor beta chains from one sample sequenced in a study of breast tumors, draining lymph nodes, adjacent tissues. Using its own MiXCR run on the multiplex PCR reads, TCRdb lists one record per CDR3 protein. The table includes about 110,000 distinct CDR3 sequences, around 30% detected once. Samples came from axillary lymph nodes draining the breast cancer. Sequencing input: axillary lymph node tissue. These receptors were collected from a female donor with breast cancer. Some clones in this sample may be carry-over from other donors' samples.

The table lists this clonotype with a few counts. This may be a read error: a much more frequent sequence differs by one nucleotide. The chain is built from TRBV6-1 and TRBJ1-5; no clear D gene. Per germline, CDR1 MNHNS and CDR2 SASEGT. V lost 5 bases, J lost 6 bases, and 5 bases lay in between. The CDR3 covers 11 residues. The CDR3 reads CASSQIQPQHF. Written as DNA, the CDR3 is TGTGCCAGCAGTCAAATTCAGCCCCAGCATTTT.

This clonotype was detected many times. The gene calls are TRBV19 and TRBJ2-1, with TRBD2 matching 8 bases. The V gene's germline CDR1 is LNHDA and CDR2 SQIVND (reference sequence). The CDR3 has 15 amino acids. V was clipped by 5 bases and J by 0 bases; unmatched bases: 3. The CDR3 reads CASSFAGGSYNEQFF. As DNA, the CDR3 is TGTGCCAGTAGTTTCGCGGGAGGCTCCTACAATGAGCAGTTCTTC.

With regard to this clonotype: A read error may produce the germline difference seen at one junction end. This chain connects TRBV18 to TRBJ2-2, with 8 positions matching TRBD2. The CDR3 consists of 16 residues. Germline assignment: CDR1 KGHSH and CDR2 LQKENI. The CDR3 protein is CASSPPSSGPTGEPFF. The CDR3 DNA follows: TGTGCCAGCTCACCACCGTCTAGCGGGCCCACCGGGGAGCCGTTTTTT. Using reference TRBV18 and TRBJ2-2 for the parts outside the CDR3, the full variable domain is NAGVMQNPRHLVRRRGQEARLRCSPMKGHSHVYWYRQLPEEGLKFMVYLQKENIIDESGMPKERFSAEFPKEGPSILRIQQVVRGDSAAYFCASSPPSSGPTGEPFFGEGSRLTVL.

There are a few counts of this clonotype. It may be a read error: a sequence one base away is much more abundant. The J gene is TRBJ2-3, the V gene TRBV11-2; TRBD2 is a possible D gene (5 bases). This CDR3 spans 15 amino acids. Trimming stripped 1 base from V and 4 bases from J, with 12 bases between. Germline V gives CDR1 SGHAT, CDR2 FQNNGV. DNA for the CDR3: TGTGCCAGCAGCTTAGTAGGTAGCGCGGCAGATACGCAGTATTTT. Amino acid sequence: CASSLVGSAADTQYF.

Turning to this clonotype: Likely a read error: the CDR3 ends without its conserved phenylalanine or tryptophan. The CDR3 region is CASSLGLTRFSSYEQYY. CDR3 bases: TGTGCCAGCAGCTTAGGACTAACAAGGTTTAGCTCCTACGAGCAGTACTAC. This chain connects TRBV11-2 to TRBJ2-7, with D perhaps TRBD2 (5 bases). The germline V gene has CDR1 SGHAT and CDR2 FQNNGV. The CDR3 totals 17 residues. The V and J ends lost 1 base and 0 bases respectively, with 16 bases between them.

This clonotype has ten or more counts. V is TRBV7-9 and J is TRBJ1-2; D remains unclear. Germline V lookup: CDR1 SEHNR, CDR2 FQNEAQ (reference sequence). V was shortened by 8 bases and J by 2 bases, with 15 bases between the two germline ends. This CDR3 comprises 14 residues. The CDR3 nucleotides read TGTGCCAGCGGCCGCGGCCAGGAGAACTATGGCTACACCTTC. Protein: CASGRGQENYGYTF.

This clonotype was recorded at least ten times. The chain couples TRBV6-2 or TRBV6-3 to TRBJ1-6, with D possibly matching TRBD1 (5 bases). This CDR3 comprises 16 residues. V lost 2 bases to trimming and J lost 8 bases, with 16 bases between them. Germline-derived CDR1 and CDR2 are MNHEY and SVGEGT. In nucleotides, the CDR3 is TGTGCCAGCAGTTACCGGAACCGGGGCCGAGATTCACCCCTCCACTTT. Protein product: CASSYRNRGRDSPLHF.

With respect to this clonotype: A much larger clone is a single base away; this may be a read error. Without the conserved terminal phenylalanine or tryptophan, this CDR3 likely stems from a read error. The chain carries TRBV28 and TRBJ1-5; D is uncertain. The length of the CDR3 is 13 residues. Trimming stripped 7 bases from V and 4 bases from J, with 11 bases between. CDR1 MDHEN and CDR2 SYDVKM come from the germline V gene. Here the CDR3 reads CASTPVRNQPQHY. Here the CDR3 DNA reads TGTGCCAGCACACCCGTAAGAAATCAGCCCCAGCATTAT.

At least ten counts were recorded for this clonotype. V gene TRBV7-9 combines with J gene TRBJ1-4; D remains ambiguous. V dropped 3 bases and J dropped 0 bases, with 8 bases sitting between them. This CDR3 is 15 amino acids long. Germline V gene lookup returns CDR1 SEHNR and CDR2 FQNEAQ (reference sequence). The chain's CDR3 is CASSFPSTTNEKLFF. The CDR3 nucleotides are TGTGCCAGCAGCTTTCCGTCTACAACTAATGAAAAACTGTTTTTT.

This clonotype was recorded at least ten times. The rearrangement uses TRBV3-1 and TRBJ1-2; perhaps TRBD1 as D (5 bases). Germline CDR1 is LGHDT and CDR2 is YNNKEL (reference sequence). Trimming cost V 1 base and J 6 bases, with 12 bases left between them. The CDR3 has 14 amino acids. CDR3 DNA sequence: TGTGCCAGCAGCCAAGGAAGGGGATTACATGGCTACACCTTC. This encodes CASSQGRGLHGYTF.

The rearrangement links TRBV24-1 to TRBJ2-2, with D tentatively TRBD2 (5 bases). Germline V lookup: CDR1 KGHDR, CDR2 SFDVKD. V was cut by 4 bases and J by 6 bases, with 8 bases left in between. There are 13 residues in the CDR3. The CDR3 DNA sequence: TGTGCCACCAGTGAAACTAGTTCCGGGGAGCTGTTTTTT. Residues: CATSETSSGELFF.

This chain connects TRBV6-1 to TRBJ1-1, with TRBD1 identical over 9 bases. The trim removed 5 bases at V and 1 base at J, leaving 2 bases unmatched. The CDR3 totals 14 residues. Germline CDR1 MNHNS, CDR2 SASEGT. CDR3 amino acids: CASSRQGENTEAFF. The CDR3 coding sequence is TGTGCCAGCAGTCGACAGGGGGAGAACACTGAAGCTTTCTTT.

This clonotype has at least ten counts. This chain joins TRBV10-3 and TRBJ2-3, with D maybe TRBD2 (7 bases). Germline loops: CDR1 ENHRY, CDR2 SYGVKD. Trimming shortened V by 4 bases and J by 2 bases, and 16 bases separated the two germline ends. CDR3 length: 16 residues. The CDR3 DNA follows: TGTGCCATCAGTGCTGGCGGGGGCGTTGCCACAGATACGCAGTATTTT. Translating gives CAISAGGGVATDTQYF.

This clonotype occurred many times. The chain uses TRBV7-2 and TRBJ1-4; a weak D match, TRBD1 (5 bases). This CDR3 is built from 13 residues. CDR1 SGHTA and CDR2 FQGNSA come from the germline V gene. Deletions cut 5 bases from V and 6 bases from J, with 10 bases between. CDR3 sequence reads: CASSRGWDEKLFF. CDR3 sequence (DNA): TGTGCCAGCAGCAGGGGCTGGGATGAAAAACTGTTTTTT.